This TCR beta chain was retrieved from a study of cytomegalovirus exposure and HLA in healthy donors. This clone showed up just a few times. Use of 60 Vbeta and 13 Jbeta primers characterized the PCR. TCRdb's table, derived via immunoSEQ multiplex PCR, lists solely in-frame clones and lacks some. Here the sample spans about 120,000 clones, roughly a tenth being singletons. The J segment lost 2 bases and the V segment lost 5 bases, leaving 4 bases of the junction unmatched. This CDR3 has 14 amino acids. Germline V gives CDR1 LGHNT, CDR2 FRNRAP. The rearrangement joins TRBV12-5 to TRBJ2-3; TRBD2 matches 7 bases. The receptor comes from a man aged 30-40 years in good health and CMV-seronegative. The sample was PBMCs. CDR3 protein: CASGLADYTDTQYF. The CDR3 nucleotides are TGTGCTAGTGGTCTAGCGGACTACACAGATACGCAGTATTTT.